A selection of T cell receptor beta chains follows, all from one sample in a study of cytomegalovirus exposure and HLA in healthy donors. The data were produced by immunoSEQ multiplex PCR, yet TCRdb's version contains in-frame clones alone and is incomplete. The sample has 170,000 or so clones, approximately 84% seen once. The material sequenced was PBMCs. The receptors were gathered from a man aged 18 to 35 in good health and CMV-seronegative. Both conserved end residues are part of each CDR3. Each record gives: J gene, V gene, D gene, clone size, CDR3 protein, CDR3 DNA. A D gene is named only where the DNA matches it firmly. The size field is filled for only some rows; it gives once, few, many or a size class.

J: TRBJ2-2; V: TRBV19; D: TRBD2; size: -; CDR3: CASSTYQTSASTGELFF; DNA: TGTGCCAGTAGTACCTATCAAACTAGCGCGTCGACCGGGGAGCTGTTTTTT
J: TRBJ1-6; V: TRBV6-5; D: TRBD1; size: -; CDR3: CASSYSGTGDSPLHF; DNA: TGTGCCAGCAGTTACTCCGGGACAGGGGATTCACCCCTCCACTTT
J: TRBJ1-2; V: TRBV6-6; D: -; size: -; CDR3: CAIEGQNYGYTF; DNA: TGTGCCATCGAAGGACAAAACTATGGCTACACCTTC
J: TRBJ1-5; V: TRBV19; D: TRBD1; size: -; CDR3: CASSRTGGNQPQHF; DNA: TGTGCCAGTAGTAGAACAGGGGGCAATCAGCCCCAGCATTTT
J: TRBJ2-3; V: TRBV6-5; D: TRBD1; size: -; CDR3: CASSYSNRGRADTQYF; DNA: TGTGCCAGCAGTTACTCAAACAGGGGGCGGGCAGATACGCAGTATTTT
J: TRBJ2-3; V: TRBV6-5; D: TRBD1; size: -; CDR3: CASSYGQGAVKDTQYF; DNA: TGTGCCAGCAGTTACGGACAGGGGGCAGTAAAAGATACGCAGTATTTT
J: TRBJ2-7; V: TRBV4-2; D: TRBD2; size: -; CDR3: CASSLSSGGGSEQYF; DNA: TGTGCCAGCAGCCTATCTAGCGGGGGGGGGAGTGAGCAGTACTTC
J: TRBJ1-1; V: TRBV7-9; D: TRBD1; size: -; CDR3: CASSPQTGMNTEAFF; DNA: TGTGCCAGCAGCCCTCAGACAGGGATGAACACTGAAGCTTTCTTT
J: TRBJ1-4; V: TRBV6-6; D: -; size: -; CDR3: CASTYSREGREKLFF; DNA: TGTGCCAGCACTTATTCGCGGGAAGGAAGGGAAAAACTGTTTTTT
J: TRBJ1-1; V: TRBV6-6; D: -; size: -; CDR3: CAGSFTDMNTEAFF; DNA: TGTGCCGGCAGTTTTACAGACATGAACACTGAAGCTTTCTTT
J: TRBJ1-1; V: TRBV5-4; D: -; size: -; CDR3: CASSFDRNTEAFF; DNA: TGTGCCAGCAGCTTTGACAGGAACACTGAAGCTTTCTTT
J: TRBJ2-7; V: TRBV7-9; D: TRBD2; size: -; CDR3: CASSLAGAGDLEQYF; DNA: TGTGCCAGCAGCTTAGCGGGAGCGGGAGACCTCGAGCAGTACTTC
J: TRBJ1-4; V: TRBV6-5; D: -; size: few; CDR3: CASRDRTATNEKLFF; DNA: TGTGCCAGCAGGGACCGGACAGCAACTAATGAAAAACTGTTTTTT
J: TRBJ1-2; V: TRBV6-5; D: TRBD1; size: -; CDR3: CASSLTGGFGYTF; DNA: TGTGCCAGCAGCCTTACAGGGGGCTTTGGCTACACCTTC
J: TRBJ1-2; V: TRBV25-1; D: -; size: few; CDR3: CASSEFGGNDGYTF; DNA: TGTGCCAGCAGTGAATTCGGGGGAAACGATGGCTACACCTTC
J: TRBJ2-7; V: TRBV7-3; D: -; size: -; CDR3: CASSLLGQSEQYF; DNA: TGTGCCAGCAGCTTATTAGGACAGAGCGAGCAGTACTTC
J: TRBJ1-1; V: TRBV5-1; D: -; size: -; CDR3: CASSLALNTEAFF; DNA: TGCGCCAGCAGCTTGGCATTGAACACTGAAGCTTTCTTT
J: TRBJ1-1; V: TRBV2; D: -; size: once; CDR3: CASSDSMVGPAEAFF; DNA: TGTGCCAGCAGTGACAGTATGGTGGGGCCTGCTGAAGCTTTCTTT
J: TRBJ2-7; V: TRBV30; D: TRBD2; size: -; CDR3: CAWKITSAGSYEQYF; DNA: TGTGCCTGGAAGATCACTAGCGCCGGCTCCTACGAGCAGTACTTC
J: TRBJ2-2; V: TRBV25-1; D: -; size: -; CDR3: CASSEVYQGSNTGELFF; DNA: TGTGCCAGCAGTGAAGTATATCAGGGCTCGAACACCGGGGAGCTGTTTTTT
J: TRBJ2-1; V: TRBV5-1; D: -; size: -; CDR3: CASSTGTRGRSYNEQFF; DNA: TGCGCCAGCAGTACCGGGACGCGGGGAAGGTCCTACAATGAGCAGTTCTTC
J: TRBJ2-7; V: TRBV29-1; D: TRBD1; size: -; CDR3: CSGRDSLDYEQYF; DNA: TGCAGCGGCCGGGACAGTCTAGACTACGAGCAGTACTTC
J: TRBJ2-2; V: TRBV7-2; D: -; size: -; CDR3: CASSPSTGELFF; DNA: TGTGCCAGCAGCCCCTCCACCGGGGAGCTGTTTTTT
J: TRBJ1-1; V: TRBV18; D: -; size: once; CDR3: CASSPRTALNTEAFF; DNA: TGTGCCAGCTCACCCAGGACAGCCTTGAACACTGAAGCTTTCTTT